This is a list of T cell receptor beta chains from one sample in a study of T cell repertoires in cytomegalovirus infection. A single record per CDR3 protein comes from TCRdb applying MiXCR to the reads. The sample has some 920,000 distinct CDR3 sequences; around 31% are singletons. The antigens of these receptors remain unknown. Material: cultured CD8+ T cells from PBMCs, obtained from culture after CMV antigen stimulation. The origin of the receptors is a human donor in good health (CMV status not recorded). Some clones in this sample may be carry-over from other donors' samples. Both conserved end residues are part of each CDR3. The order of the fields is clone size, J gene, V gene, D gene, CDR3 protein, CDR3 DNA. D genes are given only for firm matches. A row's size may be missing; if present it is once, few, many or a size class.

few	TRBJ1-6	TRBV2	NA	CASNGQLPGSPRSPLHF	TGTGCCAGCAATGGACAGCTCCCAGGATCCCCGCGTTCACCCCTCCACTTT
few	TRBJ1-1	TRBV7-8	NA	CASSLATGRKNTEAFF	TGTGCCAGCAGCTTAGCAACGGGACGGAAGAACACTGAAGCTTTCTTT
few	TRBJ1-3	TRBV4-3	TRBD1	CASSQDWTGSGNTIYF	TGCGCCAGCAGCCAGGACTGGACAGGCTCTGGAAACACCATATATTTT
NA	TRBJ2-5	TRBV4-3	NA	CASSQDVIPGVMETQYF	TGCGCCAGCAGCCAAGATGTGATTCCAGGGGTGATGGAGACCCAGTACTTC
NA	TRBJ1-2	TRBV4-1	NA	CASSQNRVGAYGYTF	TGCGCCAGCAGCCAAAACAGGGTGGGAGCCTATGGCTACACCTTC
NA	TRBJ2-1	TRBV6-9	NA	CASIKRGRNEQFF	TGTGCCAGCATTAAGAGGGGTAGGAATGAGCAGTTCTTC
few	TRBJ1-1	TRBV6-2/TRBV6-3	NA	CASSYPLFTEAFF	TGTGCCAGCAGTTACCCCCTGTTTACTGAAGCTTTCTTT
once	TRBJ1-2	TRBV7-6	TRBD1	CASSLVSGTGGVSYGYTF	TGTGCCAGCAGCTTAGTGTCCGGGACAGGGGGCGTTAGCTATGGCTACACCTTC
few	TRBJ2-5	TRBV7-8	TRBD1	CASSNGDRGQRKTQYF	TGTGCCAGCAGCAACGGGGACAGGGGGCAGAGAAAGACCCAGTACTTC
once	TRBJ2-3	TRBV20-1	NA	CSARDRQAPDTQYF	TGCAGTGCTAGAGACAGACAAGCGCCAGATACGCAGTATTTT
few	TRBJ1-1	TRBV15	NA	CATSRGTGNTEAFF	TGTGCCACCAGCAGAGGAACAGGGAACACTGAAGCTTTCTTT
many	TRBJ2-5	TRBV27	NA	CASSSRRTTAKETQYF	TGTGCCAGCAGTAGCCGGAGGACGACGGCTAAAGAGACCCAGTACTTC
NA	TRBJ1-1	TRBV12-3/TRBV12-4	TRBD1	CASRPATGTGGKSAFF	TGTGCCAGCAGGCCGGCAACCGGGACAGGGGGCAAGTCGGCTTTCTTT
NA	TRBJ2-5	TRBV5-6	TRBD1	CASSLGTGPRTQYF	TGTGCCAGCAGCTTGGGGACAGGCCCACGGACCCAGTACTTC
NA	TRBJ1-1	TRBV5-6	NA	CASSSTERGVIWGSKTEAFF	TGTGCCAGCAGCTCAACAGAAAGGGGAGTTATCTGGGGATCGAAGACTGAAGCTTTCTTT
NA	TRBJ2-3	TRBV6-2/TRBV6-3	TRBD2	CASSYSRRGADTQYF	TGTGCCAGCAGTTACTCGAGGCGGGGGGCAGATACGCAGTATTTT
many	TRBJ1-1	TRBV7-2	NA	CASSLVGQVNTEAFF	TGTGCCAGCAGCTTAGTAGGCCAAGTGAACACTGAAGCTTTCTTT
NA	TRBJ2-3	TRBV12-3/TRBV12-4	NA	CASRSLGTADTQYF	TGTGCCAGCAGGTCGCTAGGGACGGCAGATACGCAGTATTTT
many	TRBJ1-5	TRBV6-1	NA	CASSDHPGRSRNQPQHF	TGTGCCAGCAGTGACCATCCGGGCCGATCCCGCAATCAGCCCCAGCATTTT
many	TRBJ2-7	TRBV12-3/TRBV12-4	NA	CASSPYLSGPVSF	TGTGCCAGCAGTCCCTACCTCTCCGGGCCAGTCTCTTTC
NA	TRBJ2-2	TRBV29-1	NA	CSVVWVNTGELFF	TGCAGCGTTGTCTGGGTTAACACCGGGGAGCTGTTTTTT
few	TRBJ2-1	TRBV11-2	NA	CASSLVGTLDREQFF	TGTGCCAGCAGCTTAGTCGGGACTCTCGACCGCGAGCAGTTCTTC
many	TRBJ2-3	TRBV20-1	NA	CSAGPPPGSGDTQYF	TGCAGTGCTGGACCCCCGCCCGGATCGGGAGATACGCAGTATTTT
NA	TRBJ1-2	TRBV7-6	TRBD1	CAAAVGQGIGYTF	TGTGCCGCCGCGGTGGGACAGGGCATCGGCTACACCTTC
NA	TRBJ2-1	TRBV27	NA	CASRRSVGGDNNEQFF	TGTGCCAGCAGACGAAGTGTCGGGGGAGACAACAATGAGCAGTTCTTC
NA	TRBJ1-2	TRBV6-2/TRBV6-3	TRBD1	CASSLSGRDSYGYTF	TGTGCCAGCAGTTTAAGCGGCAGGGACAGCTATGGCTACACCTTC
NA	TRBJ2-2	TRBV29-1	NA	CSVYYTGELFF	TGCAGCGTTTACTACACCGGGGAGCTGTTTTTT
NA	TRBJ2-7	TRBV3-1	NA	CASSQDPDTRSYEQYF	TGTGCCAGCAGCCAAGATCCCGACACCAGATCCTACGAGCAGTACTTC
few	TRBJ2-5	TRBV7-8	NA	CASSLLGWEVKETQYF	TGTGCCAGCAGCTTACTAGGTTGGGAGGTCAAAGAGACCCAGTACTTC
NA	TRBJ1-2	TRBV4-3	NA	CASSQDRLQIYGYTF	TGCGCCAGCAGCCAAGATCGATTACAGATCTATGGCTACACCTTC
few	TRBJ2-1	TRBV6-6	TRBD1	CASNGQGAYNEQFF	TGTGCCAGCAATGGACAGGGGGCCTACAATGAGCAGTTCTTC
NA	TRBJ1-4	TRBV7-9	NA	CASSQAHLGDNEKLFF	TGTGCCAGCAGCCAAGCCCACCTGGGCGATAATGAAAAACTGTTTTTT
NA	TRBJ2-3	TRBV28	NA	CASQREQSTDTQYF	TGTGCCAGCCAAAGGGAGCAGAGCACAGATACGCAGTATTTT
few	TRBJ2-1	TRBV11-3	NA	CASSHGVGYNEQFF	TGTGCCAGCAGCCATGGGGTGGGCTACAATGAGCAGTTCTTC
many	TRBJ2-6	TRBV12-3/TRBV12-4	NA	CASSSRQDYSGANVLTF	TGTGCCAGCAGTTCCCGACAGGACTACTCTGGGGCCAACGTCCTGACTTTC
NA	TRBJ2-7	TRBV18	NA	CASSPRADYEQYF	TGTGCCAGCTCACCACGAGCAGACTACGAGCAGTACTTC
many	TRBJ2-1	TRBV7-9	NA	CASSSLESGAGNEQFF	TGTGCCAGCAGCTCACTAGAATCGGGGGCCGGCAATGAGCAGTTCTTC
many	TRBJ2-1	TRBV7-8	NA	CASTHWGSSYNEQFF	TGTGCCAGCACCCACTGGGGGAGCTCCTACAATGAGCAGTTCTTC
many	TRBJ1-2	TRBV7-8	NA	CASSFEGRSKLDGYTF	TGTGCCAGCAGCTTTGAGGGACGGAGCAAACTCGATGGCTACACCTTC
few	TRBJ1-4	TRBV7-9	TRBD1	CASERTGPPTNEKLFF	TGTGCCAGCGAGAGGACAGGGCCTCCAACTAATGAAAAACTGTTTTTT
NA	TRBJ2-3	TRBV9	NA	CASSDFKDYPGTDTQYF	TGTGCCAGCAGCGACTTTAAAGATTACCCTGGTACAGATACGCAGTATTTT
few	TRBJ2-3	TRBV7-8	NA	CASSLSGKGTDTQYF	TGTGCCAGCAGCTTATCAGGCAAAGGCACAGATACGCAGTATTTT
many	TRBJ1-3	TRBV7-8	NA	CASSLGFGGGNTIYF	TGTGCCAGCAGCTTAGGATTCGGGGGTGGAAACACCATATATTTT
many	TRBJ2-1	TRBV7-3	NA	CASSLNFRGAYNEQFF	TGTGCCAGCAGCTTAAATTTCAGGGGGGCCTACAATGAGCAGTTCTTC